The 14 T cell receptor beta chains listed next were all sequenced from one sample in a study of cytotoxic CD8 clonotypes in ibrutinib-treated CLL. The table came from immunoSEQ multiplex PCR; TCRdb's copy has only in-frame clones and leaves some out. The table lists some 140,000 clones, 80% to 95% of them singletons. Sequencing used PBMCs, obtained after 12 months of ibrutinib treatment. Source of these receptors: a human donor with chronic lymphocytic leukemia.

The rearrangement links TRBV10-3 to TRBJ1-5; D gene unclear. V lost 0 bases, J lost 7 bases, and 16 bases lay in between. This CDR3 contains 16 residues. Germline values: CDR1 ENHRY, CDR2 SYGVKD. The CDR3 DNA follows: TGTGCCATCAGTGAGTCGCTTTACCCAGGCAGCCAGCCCCAGCATTTT. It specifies CAISESLYPGSQPQHF.

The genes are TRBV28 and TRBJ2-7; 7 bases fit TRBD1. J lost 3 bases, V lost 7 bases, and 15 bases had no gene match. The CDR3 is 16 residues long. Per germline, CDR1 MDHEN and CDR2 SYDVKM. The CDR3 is CASKEPTGTDNYEQYF. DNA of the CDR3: TGTGCCAGCAAGGAACCGACCGGGACAGACAACTACGAGCAGTACTTC.

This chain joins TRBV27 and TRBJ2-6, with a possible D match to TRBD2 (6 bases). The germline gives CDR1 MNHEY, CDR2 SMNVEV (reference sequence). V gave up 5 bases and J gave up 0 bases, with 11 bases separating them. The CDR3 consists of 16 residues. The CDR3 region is CASSRTISSGANVLTF. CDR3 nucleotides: TGTGCCAGCAGTCGGACTATCAGCTCTGGGGCCAACGTCCTGACTTTC. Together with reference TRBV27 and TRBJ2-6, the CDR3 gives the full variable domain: EAQVTQNPRYLITVTGKKLTVTCSQNMNHEYMSWYRQDPGLGLRQIYYSMNVEVTDKGDVPEGYKVSRKEKRNFPLILESPSPNQTSLYFCASSRTISSGANVLTFGAGSRLTVL.

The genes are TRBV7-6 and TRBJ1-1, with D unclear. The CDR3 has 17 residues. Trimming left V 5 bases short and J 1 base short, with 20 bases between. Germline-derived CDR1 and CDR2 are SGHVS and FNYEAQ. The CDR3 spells CASSPSQDLTRNTEAFF. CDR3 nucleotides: TGTGCCAGCAGCCCATCCCAAGACCTAACACGGAACACTGAAGCTTTCTTT.

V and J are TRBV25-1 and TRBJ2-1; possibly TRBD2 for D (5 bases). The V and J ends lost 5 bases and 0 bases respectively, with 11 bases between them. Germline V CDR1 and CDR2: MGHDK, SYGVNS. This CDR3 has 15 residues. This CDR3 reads CASSPPSLSYNEQFF. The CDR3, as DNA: TGTGCCAGCAGTCCCCCTAGCCTCTCCTACAATGAGCAGTTCTTC.

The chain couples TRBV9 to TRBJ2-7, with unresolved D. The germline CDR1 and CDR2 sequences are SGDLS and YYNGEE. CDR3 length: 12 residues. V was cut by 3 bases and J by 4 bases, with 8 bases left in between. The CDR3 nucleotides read TGTGCCAGCAGCGCCGACGGATACGAGCAGTACTTC. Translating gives CASSADGYEQYF.

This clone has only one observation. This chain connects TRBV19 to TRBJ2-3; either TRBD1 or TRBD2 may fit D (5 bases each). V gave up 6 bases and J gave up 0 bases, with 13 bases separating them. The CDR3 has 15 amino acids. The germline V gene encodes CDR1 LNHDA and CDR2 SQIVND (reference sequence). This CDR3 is CASSAGDLSTDTQYF. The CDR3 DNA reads TGTGCCAGTAGCGCCGGGGACCTAAGCACAGATACGCAGTATTTT.

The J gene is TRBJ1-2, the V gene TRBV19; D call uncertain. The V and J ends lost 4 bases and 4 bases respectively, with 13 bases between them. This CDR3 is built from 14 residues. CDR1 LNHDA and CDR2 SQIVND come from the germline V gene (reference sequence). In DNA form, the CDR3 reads TGTGCCAGTAGTACGCGATTGGGAAGCTATGGCTACACCTTC. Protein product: CASSTRLGSYGYTF.

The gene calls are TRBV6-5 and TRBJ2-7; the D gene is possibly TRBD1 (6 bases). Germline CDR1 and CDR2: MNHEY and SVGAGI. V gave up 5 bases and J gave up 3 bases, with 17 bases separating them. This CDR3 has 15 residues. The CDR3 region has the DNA TGTGCCAGCAGTAGCAGGGGTAGCGTGATCTACGAGCAGTACTTC. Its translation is CASSSRGSVIYEQYF.

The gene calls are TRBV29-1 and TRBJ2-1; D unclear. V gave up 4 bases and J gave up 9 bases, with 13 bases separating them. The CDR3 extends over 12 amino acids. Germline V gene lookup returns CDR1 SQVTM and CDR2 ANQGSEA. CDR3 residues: CSVGAVRAEQFF. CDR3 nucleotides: TGCAGCGTTGGTGCTGTCCGCGCTGAGCAGTTCTTC.

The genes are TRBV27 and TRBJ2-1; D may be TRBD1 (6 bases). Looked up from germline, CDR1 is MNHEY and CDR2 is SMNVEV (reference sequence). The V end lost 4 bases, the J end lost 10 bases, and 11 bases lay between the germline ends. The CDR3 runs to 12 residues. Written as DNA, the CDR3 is TGTGCCAGCAGTTCGCCACAGGGAGAGCAGTTCTTC. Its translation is CASSSPQGEQFF.

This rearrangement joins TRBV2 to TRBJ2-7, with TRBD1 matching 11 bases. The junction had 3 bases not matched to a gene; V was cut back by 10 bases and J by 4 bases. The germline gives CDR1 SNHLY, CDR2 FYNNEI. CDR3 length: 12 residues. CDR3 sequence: CATGQGAYEQYF. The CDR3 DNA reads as TGTGCCACAGGACAGGGGGCGTACGAGCAGTACTTC.

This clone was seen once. The DNA for the CDR3 is TGTGCCAGCCCGTCGATGGGGAACACCGGGGAGCTGTTTTTT. Translation gives CASPSMGNTGELFF. The gene calls are TRBV18 and TRBJ2-2; D is ambiguous. CDR3 length equals 14 residues. Germline assignment: CDR1 KGHSH and CDR2 LQKENI. V was clipped by 8 bases and J by 1 base, with 11 bases between them.

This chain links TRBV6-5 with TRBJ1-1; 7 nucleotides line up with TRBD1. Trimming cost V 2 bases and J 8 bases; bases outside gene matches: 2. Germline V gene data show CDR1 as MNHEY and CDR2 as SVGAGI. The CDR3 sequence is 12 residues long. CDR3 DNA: TGTGCCAGCAGTTACCGACAGGGCGAAGCTTTCTTT. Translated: CASSYRQGEAFF.